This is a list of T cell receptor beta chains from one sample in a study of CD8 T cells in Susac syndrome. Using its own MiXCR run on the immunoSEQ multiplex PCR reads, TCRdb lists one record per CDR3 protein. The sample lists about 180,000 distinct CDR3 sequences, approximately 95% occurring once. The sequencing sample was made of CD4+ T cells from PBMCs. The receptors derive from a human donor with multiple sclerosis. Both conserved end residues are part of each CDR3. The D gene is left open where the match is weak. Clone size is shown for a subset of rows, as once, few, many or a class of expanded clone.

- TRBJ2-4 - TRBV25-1 TGTGCCAGCAGTGATGTCGGCAGTTTAGCCAAAAACATTCAGTACTTC CASSDVGSLAKNIQYF
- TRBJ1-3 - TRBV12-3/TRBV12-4 TGTGCCAGCAGATTCGGACAGGGAAACACCATATATTTT CASRFGQGNTIYF
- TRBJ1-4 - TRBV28 TGTGCCAGCAGTTTAGTTATTCAGAGTAGCTTGGGAAAACTGTTTTTT CASSLVIQSSLGKLFF
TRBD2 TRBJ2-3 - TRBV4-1 TGCGCCAGCAGCCGGTCCTATAGCGGGGGGGCAGCAGATACGCAGTATTTT CASSRSYSGGAADTQYF
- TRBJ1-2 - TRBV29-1 TGCAGCGCACCGAGCCAACAGGCGGGCTATGGCTACACCTTC CSAPSQQAGYGYTF
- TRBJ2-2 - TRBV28 TGTGCCAGCAGTTGGGGAGGGAACACCGGGGAGCTGTTTTTT CASSWGGNTGELFF
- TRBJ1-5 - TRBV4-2 TGTGCCAGCAGCCCGGACCCTAGCAATCAGCCCCAGCATTTT CASSPDPSNQPQHF
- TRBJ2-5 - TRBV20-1 TGCAGTGCTAGAGCAACGGGAACCCGCCGGGCCCAGTACTTC CSARATGTRRAQYF
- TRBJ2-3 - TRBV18 TGTGCCAGCTCACCCTTTTCGGGAGGCACAGATACGCAGTATTTT CASSPFSGGTDTQYF
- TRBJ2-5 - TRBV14 TGTGCCAGCAGCCAAGCTCTGCGGGAGACCCAGTACTTC CASSQALRETQYF
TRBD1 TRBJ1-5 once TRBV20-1 TGCAGTTTTGGTCAACAGGGGCCAGAGCCCCAGCATTTT CSFGQQGPEPQHF
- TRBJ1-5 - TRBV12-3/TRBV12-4 TGTGCCAGCAGTTCTACCCGACTGGGACTTGTTAGCAATCAGCCCCAGCATTTT CASSSTRLGLVSNQPQHF
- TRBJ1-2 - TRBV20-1 TGCAGTGCCGAACGGAGATCCTATGGCTACACCTTC CSAERRSYGYTF
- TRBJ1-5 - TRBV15 TGTGCCACCAGCAGAGCCGACAGGAATAGCAATCAGCCCCAGCATTTT CATSRADRNSNQPQHF
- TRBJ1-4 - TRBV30 TGTGCCTGGAGTTCGGACCGAAGGGGAGGGAAACTGTTTTTT CAWSSDRRGGKLFF
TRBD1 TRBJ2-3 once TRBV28 TGTGCCAGCAGACGACAGGGGTCCACAGATACGCAGTATTTT CASRRQGSTDTQYF
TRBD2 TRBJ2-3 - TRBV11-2 TGTGCCAGCAGGGTGACTAGCGGATACACAGATACGCAGTATTTT CASRVTSGYTDTQYF
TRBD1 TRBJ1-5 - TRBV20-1 TGCAGTGCTAGCCTAGGGACAGATTACAATCAGCCCCAGCATTTT CSASLGTDYNQPQHF
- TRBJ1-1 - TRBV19 TGTGCCAGTAAGGAAGGGCACACTGAAGCTTTCTTT CASKEGHTEAFF
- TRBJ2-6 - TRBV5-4 TGTGCCAGCAGCTTGGAACCCCTAAGTACTGGGGCCAACGTCCTGACTTTC CASSLEPLSTGANVLTF
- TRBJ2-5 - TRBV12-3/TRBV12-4 TGTGCCAGCACTGAAGGAGAGACCCAGTACTTC CASTEGETQYF
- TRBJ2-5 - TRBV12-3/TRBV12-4 TGTGCCAGCAGCGTGGGACCCCCGAGGACCCAGTACTTC CASSVGPPRTQYF
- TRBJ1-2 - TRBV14 TGTGCCAGCAGCCAAACCATTCGGCGATGGGCCTATGGCTACACCTTC CASSQTIRRWAYGYTF
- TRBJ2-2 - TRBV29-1 TGCAGCGTTCTGGACAGAGCCGGGGAGCTGTTTTTT CSVLDRAGELFF
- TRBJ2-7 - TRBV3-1 TGTGCCAGCAGCCAAGAGGGCAGGGACGAGCAGTACTTC CASSQEGRDEQYF
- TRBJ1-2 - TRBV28 TGTGCCAGCAGCCGAAACGCTCAGACCGGGAAGGGCTATGGCTACACCTTC CASSRNAQTGKGYGYTF
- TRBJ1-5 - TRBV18 TGTGCCAGCTCACCGTCCAGAGATCAGCCCCAGCATTTT CASSPSRDQPQHF
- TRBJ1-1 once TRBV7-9 TGTGCCAGCAGTCCTCAGTCCGGGACTGAAGCTTTCTTT CASSPQSGTEAFF
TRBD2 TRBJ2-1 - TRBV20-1 TGCAGTGCTAGAGCCACTAGCGGGGGTAGGAATGAGCAGTTCTTC CSARATSGGRNEQFF
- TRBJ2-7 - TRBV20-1 TGCAGTGCTAGTGGTCCCCATTCCTACGAGCAGTACTTC CSASGPHSYEQYF
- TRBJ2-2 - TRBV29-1 TGCAGCGTGTCTAGGGGCGGGGTGGGGACCGGGGAGCTGTTTTTT CSVSRGGVGTGELFF
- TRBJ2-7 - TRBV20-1 TGCAGTGCTGGCAGGAGCTCCTACGAGCAGTACTTC CSAGRSSYEQYF
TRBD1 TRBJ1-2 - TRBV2 TGTGCCAGCAGTCGTACCATGGGACAGGCCGCCTATGGCTACACCTTC CASSRTMGQAAYGYTF
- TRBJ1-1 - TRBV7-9 TGTGCCAGCAGCTTGACAGGATTAAACACTGAAGCTTTCTTT CASSLTGLNTEAFF
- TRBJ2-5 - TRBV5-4 TGTGCCAGCAGCCCCTTCAACTACAGGGCCGGGTTAGAAGACCAGTACTTC CASSPFNYRAGLEDQYF
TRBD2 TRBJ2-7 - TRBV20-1 TGCAGTGCTCCGCGACTAGCGGGGAAGTACGAGCAGTACTTC CSAPRLAGKYEQYF
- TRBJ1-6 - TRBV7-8 TGTGCCAGCAGCTTAAGGACAGATTCACCCCTCCACTTT CASSLRTDSPLHF
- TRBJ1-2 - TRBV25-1 TGTGCCAGCAGTGAATACGGGGGGAACGCGCATGGCTACACCTTC CASSEYGGNAHGYTF
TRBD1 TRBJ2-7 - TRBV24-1 TGTGCCACCAGTGAATCGGACAGGGGACCGCAGTACTTC CATSESDRGPQYF
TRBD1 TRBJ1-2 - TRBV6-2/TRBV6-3 TGTGCCAGCAGTTACAACCGACAGGGGTTTTATGGCTACACCTTC CASSYNRQGFYGYTF
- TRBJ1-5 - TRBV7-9 TGTGCCACCGGACGCGGGCCCTCTAGCAATCAGCCCCAGCATTTT CATGRGPSSNQPQHF
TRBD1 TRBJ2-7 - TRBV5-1 TGCGCCAGCAGCCAGCAGGGGGTAAGGTACGAGCAGTACTTC CASSQQGVRYEQYF
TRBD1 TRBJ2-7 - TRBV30 TGTGCCTGGAACGGGCCGACAGGGGTCTACGAGCAGTACTTC CAWNGPTGVYEQYF
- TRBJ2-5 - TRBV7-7 TGTGCCAGCAGCTCCCCCACCCCCGGGGGTCAGGAGACCCAGTACTTC CASSSPTPGGQETQYF
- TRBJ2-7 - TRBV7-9 TGTGCCAGCAGCCGCCGCGAGCTGACCTACGAGCAGTACTTC CASSRRELTYEQYF
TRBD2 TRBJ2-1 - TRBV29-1 TGCAGCGCCGATCTAGCGGGTGTCTACAATGAGCAGTTCTTC CSADLAGVYNEQFF
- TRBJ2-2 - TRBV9 TGTGCCAGCAGCGTAGAAAGGGCGAACACCGGGGAGCTGTTTTTT CASSVERANTGELFF
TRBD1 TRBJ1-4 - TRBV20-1 TGCAGTGCTACCGGACAGGGGAGACGGGAAAAACTGTTTTTT CSATGQGRREKLFF
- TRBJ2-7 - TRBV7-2 TGTGCCAGCAGCTACGGGACGGCCGCCTACGAGCAGTACTTC CASSYGTAAYEQYF
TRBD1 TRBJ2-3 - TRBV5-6 TGTGCCAGCAGCCAGACAGGGGTTGGTGGAGATACGCAGTATTTT CASSQTGVGGDTQYF